A selection of T cell receptor beta chains follows, all from one sample in a study of T cells in Graves' hyperthyroidism and ophthalmopathy. TCRdb re-analysed the multiplex PCR reads in MiXCR, keeping a single row per CDR3 protein. The data contain about 720,000 distinct CDR3 sequences, about 19% of them singletons. Sequencing used blood. All receptors derive from a woman aged 45-59 years with Graves' hyperthyroidism that later progressed to Graves' ophthalmopathy. Each CDR3 is given with its conserved first and last residue. The D gene is left open where the match is weak. For some rows the clone size is stated as once, few or many, or as a class when expanded; others skip it.

j_call | v_call | d_call | clone_size | cdr3_nt | cdr3_aa
TRBJ1-4 | TRBV14 | - | - | TGTGCCAGCGGACAAGACACCACTAATGAAAAACTGTTTTTT | CASGQDTTNEKLFF
TRBJ2-7 | TRBV10-3 | - | many | TGTGCCATCAGTGAAGACAGATACTCCTACGAGCAGTACTTC | CAISEDRYSYEQYF
TRBJ2-3 | TRBV19 | - | - | TGTGCCAGTACCCCAAGACGAACCGCTAGCACAGATACGCAGTATTTT | CASTPRRTASTDTQYF
TRBJ2-7 | TRBV29-1 | - | few | TGCAGCGTCGGCAAAACGGAGGGGACCACCTACGAGCAGTACTTC | CSVGKTEGTTYEQYF
TRBJ1-5 | TRBV24-1 | - | few | TGTGCCACCAGTGATACCGGGACATGTCAGCCCCAGCATTTT | CATSDTGTCQPQHF
TRBJ2-5 | TRBV20-1 | - | few | TGCAGTGCTAGAGATGGTGGCGGGGCCTGGGAGACCCAGTACTTC | CSARDGGGAWETQYF
TRBJ2-1 | TRBV4-1 | TRBD1 | few | TGCGCCAGCAGCCGTCTCAGCCCAGGACAGGAGTTCTACAATGAGCAGTTCTTC | CASSRLSPGQEFYNEQFF
TRBJ1-2 | TRBV27 | - | many | TGTGCCAGCAGTTTAGGGCCGATAAACTATGGCTACACCTTC | CASSLGPINYGYTF
TRBJ1-2 | TRBV12-3/TRBV12-4 | - | many | TGTGCCAGCAGTCCGCTGGGCTTAGGGGGCTACACCTTC | CASSPLGLGGYTF
TRBJ2-3 | TRBV2 | TRBD2 | - | TGTGCCAGCCTGGGACTAGCTCCAGATACGCAGTATTTT | CASLGLAPDTQYF
TRBJ2-2 | TRBV13 | TRBD1 | - | TGTGCCAGCAGAATCGAGCCGCGGTGGACAGGGGGCACCGGGGAGCTGTTTTTT | CASRIEPRWTGGTGELFF
TRBJ1-6 | TRBV6-2/TRBV6-3 | - | few | TGTGCCAGCAGTTACTCGTGGGAGAGCTCCTATAATTCACCCCTCCACTTT | CASSYSWESSYNSPLHF
TRBJ2-6 | TRBV20-1 | - | many | TGCAGTGCTAGAGAGTTCTCTGGGGCCAACGTCCTGACTTTC | CSAREFSGANVLTF
TRBJ2-5 | TRBV2 | TRBD2 | many | TGTGCCAGCACGGGGGGGAAGGAGACCCAGTACTTC | CASTGGKETQYF
TRBJ1-3 | TRBV7-9 | TRBD1 | - | TGTGCCACCGACAGGGGCCGAACTGGAAACACCATATATTTT | CATDRGRTGNTIYF
TRBJ2-7 | TRBV20-1 | - | - | TGCAGTGCTAGAGATTTGGAGAGCTCCTACGAGCAGTACTTC | CSARDLESSYEQYF
TRBJ1-6 | TRBV15 | - | few | TGTGCCACCAGCAGGGACGGTTGGGGGAGCTCCTATAATTCACCCCTCCACTTT | CATSRDGWGSSYNSPLHF
TRBJ2-5 | TRBV3-1 | - | - | TGTGCCAGCAGCCAATTGTTGTGCGCCCAGAACACCCAGTACTTC | CASSQLLCAQNTQYF
TRBJ2-2 | TRBV20-1 | - | - | TGCAGTGCTAGATCCTATGACAGAGAACTCACCGGGGAGCTGTTTTTT | CSARSYDRELTGELFF
TRBJ2-2 | TRBV6-1 | - | few | TGTGCCAGCACTATCCCGGGGTGGGGCCCCACCGGGGAGCTGTTTTTT | CASTIPGWGPTGELFF
TRBJ1-1 | TRBV6-1 | TRBD1 | - | TGTGCCAGCAGTGAAGACAGGGGACCTTTCTTT | CASSEDRGPFF
TRBJ2-5 | TRBV3-1 | - | - | TGTGCCAGCAGCCAAGCGGTGGCAACGGAGACCCAGTACTTC | CASSQAVATETQYF
TRBJ2-1 | TRBV20-1 | - | few | TGCAGTGCTAGATTGGGGGGGCCCTACAATGAGCAGTTCTTC | CSARLGGPYNEQFF
TRBJ2-7 | TRBV20-1 | TRBD1 | few | TGCAGTGCTTACAGGGGGCGTACTTACGAGCAGTACTTC | CSAYRGRTYEQYF
TRBJ1-6 | TRBV7-3 | TRBD1 | few | TGTGCCAGCAGCGCGGGTGGGACAGATAATTCACCCCTCCACTTT | CASSAGGTDNSPLHF
TRBJ1-4 | TRBV12-3/TRBV12-4 | - | many | TGTGCCAGCAGCCCCTCTTATGGGGCCGGGGAAAAACTGTTTTTT | CASSPSYGAGEKLFF
TRBJ2-1 | TRBV7-8 | - | few | TGTGCCAGCAGCTTAGCGACTTGGGCCCCCTACAATGAGCAGTTCTTC | CASSLATWAPYNEQFF
TRBJ1-1 | TRBV14 | - | many | TGTGCCAGCAGCCTAGTTCCCCCTGGGAACACTGAAGCTTTCTTT | CASSLVPPGNTEAFF
TRBJ2-7 | TRBV6-1 | - | many | TGTGCCAGCAGTTTTTGGCAGGGTGCCGACGAGCAGTACTTC | CASSFWQGADEQYF
TRBJ2-1 | TRBV19 | TRBD2 | few | TGTGCCAGTAGTATAGGACTAGCGGTCTACAATGAGCAGTTCTTC | CASSIGLAVYNEQFF
TRBJ2-7 | TRBV3-1 | - | many | TGTGCCAGCAGCCAAGTGACAGCCTCCGAGCAGTACTTC | CASSQVTASEQYF
TRBJ1-3 | TRBV9 | - | few | TGTGCCAGCAGCGTAGAGGACGGCTCTGGAAACACCATATATTTT | CASSVEDGSGNTIYF
TRBJ2-1 | TRBV20-1 | TRBD1 | few | TGCAGTGCTAGCGGGACAGGGTGGTCTGAGCAGTTCTTC | CSASGTGWSEQFF
TRBJ1-2 | TRBV11-1 | - | many | TGTGCCAGCAGCTTCGGGCAGGAAGGCTACACCTTC | CASSFGQEGYTF
TRBJ1-5 | TRBV15 | - | - | TGTGCCACCAGTAAGGCGTGGGGGAAGAGCAATCAGCCCCAGCATTTT | CATSKAWGKSNQPQHF
TRBJ2-5 | TRBV13 | - | - | TGTGCCAGCAGCTTAGGCCGGACTATTAAGACCCAGTACTTC | CASSLGRTIKTQYF
TRBJ1-1 | TRBV12-5 | - | many | TGTGCTAGTGGTTTGGTTTGGGTTGGGCGGGGGACTGAAGCTTTCTTT | CASGLVWVGRGTEAFF
TRBJ2-2 | TRBV12-3/TRBV12-4 | TRBD1 | - | TGTGCCAGCAGTCCAACTGGGACAGCGAACACCGGGGAGCTGTTTTTT | CASSPTGTANTGELFF
TRBJ2-1 | TRBV13 | TRBD2 | many | TGTGCCAGCAGGCCTCCTAGCGGGGCCTACAATGAGCAGTTCTTC | CASRPPSGAYNEQFF
TRBJ1-1 | TRBV27 | - | - | TGTGCCAGCAGTTTAAGTACCGGGGCAGGGAAAAGCGCTGAAGCTTTCTTT | CASSLSTGAGKSAEAFF
TRBJ1-1 | TRBV19 | - | - | TGTGCCAGTAGTGCGACCGGGACGGCGAACACTGAAGCTTTCTTT | CASSATGTANTEAFF
TRBJ1-1 | TRBV19 | - | - | TGTGCCAGTAGTATCCCGGGTAGGACTGAAGCTTTCTTT | CASSIPGRTEAFF
TRBJ2-7 | TRBV11-2 | - | many | TGTGCCAGCAGCTTACTCGGACCGTTCTACGAGCAGTACTTC | CASSLLGPFYEQYF
TRBJ2-3 | TRBV12-3/TRBV12-4 | TRBD2 | many | TGTGCCAGCAGTGATCCCACTGAGCGGGGGATCACAGATACGCAGTATTTT | CASSDPTERGITDTQYF
TRBJ2-1 | TRBV5-1 | TRBD2 | many | TGCGCCAGCAGCTTGGTCCTAGCGGGGGGGCCTGGGAATGAGCAGTTCTTC | CASSLVLAGGPGNEQFF